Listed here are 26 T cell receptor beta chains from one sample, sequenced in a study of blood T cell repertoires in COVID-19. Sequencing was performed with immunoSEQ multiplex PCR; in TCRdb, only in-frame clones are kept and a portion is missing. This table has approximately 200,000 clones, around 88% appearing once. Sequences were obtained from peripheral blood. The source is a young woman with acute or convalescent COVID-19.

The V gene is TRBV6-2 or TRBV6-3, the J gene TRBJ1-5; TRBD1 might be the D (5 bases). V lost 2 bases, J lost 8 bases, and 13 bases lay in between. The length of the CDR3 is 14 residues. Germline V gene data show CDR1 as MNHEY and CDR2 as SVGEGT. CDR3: CASSYVLGGKPQHF. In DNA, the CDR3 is TGTGCCAGCAGTTACGTCTTGGGGGGTAAGCCCCAGCATTTT.

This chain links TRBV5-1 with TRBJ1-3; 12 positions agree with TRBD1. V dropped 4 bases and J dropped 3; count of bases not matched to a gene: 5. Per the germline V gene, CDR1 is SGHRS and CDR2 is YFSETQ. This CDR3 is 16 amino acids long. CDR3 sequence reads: CASSMGQGANGNTIYF. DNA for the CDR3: TGCGCCAGCAGCATGGGACAGGGGGCTAATGGAAACACCATATATTTT. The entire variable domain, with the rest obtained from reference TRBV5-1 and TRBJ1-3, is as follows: KAGVTQTPRYLIKTRGQQVTLSCSPISGHRSVSWYQQTPGQGLQFLFEYFSETQRNKGNFPGRFSGRQFSNSRSEMNVSTLELGDSALYLCASSMGQGANGNTIYFGEGSWLTVV.

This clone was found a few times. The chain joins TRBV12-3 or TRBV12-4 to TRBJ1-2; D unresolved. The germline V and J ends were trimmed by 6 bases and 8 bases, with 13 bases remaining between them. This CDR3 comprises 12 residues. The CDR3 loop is CASSRGPWGYTF. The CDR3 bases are TGTGCCAGCAGCCGAGGCCCCTGGGGCTACACCTTC.

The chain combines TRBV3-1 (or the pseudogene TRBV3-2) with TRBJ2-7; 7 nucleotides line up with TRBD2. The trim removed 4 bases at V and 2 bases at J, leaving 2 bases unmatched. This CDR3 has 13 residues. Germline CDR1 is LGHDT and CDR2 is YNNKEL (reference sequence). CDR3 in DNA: TGTGCCAGCAGCCGCGGACTAGCCTACGAGCAGTACTTC. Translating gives CASSRGLAYEQYF.

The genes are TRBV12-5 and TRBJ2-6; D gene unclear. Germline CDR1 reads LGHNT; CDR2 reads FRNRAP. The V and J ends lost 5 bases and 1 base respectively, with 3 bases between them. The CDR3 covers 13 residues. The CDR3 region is CASGISGANVLTF. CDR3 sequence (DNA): TGTGCTAGTGGTATATCTGGGGCCAACGTCCTGACTTTC.

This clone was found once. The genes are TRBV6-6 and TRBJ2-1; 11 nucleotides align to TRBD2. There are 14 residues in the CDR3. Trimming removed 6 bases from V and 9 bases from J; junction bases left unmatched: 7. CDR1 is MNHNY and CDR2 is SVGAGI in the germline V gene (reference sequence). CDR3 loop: CASRAGTSGVEQFF. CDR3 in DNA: TGTGCCAGCAGGGCCGGGACTAGCGGAGTTGAGCAGTTCTTC.

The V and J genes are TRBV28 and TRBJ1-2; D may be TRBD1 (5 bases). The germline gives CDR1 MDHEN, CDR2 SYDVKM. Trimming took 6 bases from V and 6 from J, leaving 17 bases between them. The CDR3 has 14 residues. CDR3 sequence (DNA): TGTGCCAGCAGGCCGGGAGGGGTTGTCGATGGCTACACCTTC. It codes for CASRPGGVVDGYTF.

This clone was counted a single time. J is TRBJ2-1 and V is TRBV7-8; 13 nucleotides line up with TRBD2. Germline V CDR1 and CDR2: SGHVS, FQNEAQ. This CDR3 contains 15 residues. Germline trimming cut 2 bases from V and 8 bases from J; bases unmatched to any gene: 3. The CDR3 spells CASSLSLAGGDEQFF. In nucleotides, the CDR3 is TGTGCCAGCAGCTTATCACTAGCGGGAGGGGATGAGCAGTTCTTC.

The CDR3 DNA is TGTGCCAGCAGCGTAAACCGGTTCACAGATACGCAGTATTTT. It encodes CASSVNRFTDTQYF. This sequence joins TRBV9 and TRBJ2-3; D is unresolved. Germline V gene data show CDR1 as SGDLS and CDR2 as YYNGEE. V was clipped by 1 base and J by 2 bases, with 8 bases between them. The length of the CDR3 is 14 residues.

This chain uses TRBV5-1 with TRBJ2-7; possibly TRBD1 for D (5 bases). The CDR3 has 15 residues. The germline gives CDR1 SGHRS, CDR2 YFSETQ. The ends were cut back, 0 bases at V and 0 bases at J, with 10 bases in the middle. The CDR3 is CASSLGGGSSYEQYF. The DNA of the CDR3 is TGCGCCAGCAGCTTGGGGGGCGGTAGCTCCTACGAGCAGTACTTC.

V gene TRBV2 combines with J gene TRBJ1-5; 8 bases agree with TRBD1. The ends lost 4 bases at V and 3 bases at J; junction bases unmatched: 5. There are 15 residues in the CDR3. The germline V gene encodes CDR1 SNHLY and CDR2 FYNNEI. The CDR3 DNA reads TGTGCCAGCAGTGTACAGGGGGGGATCAATCAGCCCCAGCATTTT. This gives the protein CASSVQGGINQPQHF.

The CDR3 DNA follows: TGTGCCAGCTCACCACCAGGGGAAATGAACACTGAAGCTTTCTTT. This encodes CASSPPGEMNTEAFF. This chain uses TRBV18 with TRBJ1-1; tentatively, D is TRBD1 (5 bases). The CDR3 contains 15 residues. V dropped 0 bases and J dropped 0 bases, with 8 bases sitting between them. CDR1 and CDR2 from the germline V gene are KGHSH and LQKENI.

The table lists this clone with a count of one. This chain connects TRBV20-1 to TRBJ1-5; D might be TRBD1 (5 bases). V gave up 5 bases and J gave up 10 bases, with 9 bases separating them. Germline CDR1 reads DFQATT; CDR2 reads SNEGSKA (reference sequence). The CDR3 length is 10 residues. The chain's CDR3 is CSAGGIPQHF. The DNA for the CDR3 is TGCAGTGCTGGGGGGATTCCCCAGCATTTT.

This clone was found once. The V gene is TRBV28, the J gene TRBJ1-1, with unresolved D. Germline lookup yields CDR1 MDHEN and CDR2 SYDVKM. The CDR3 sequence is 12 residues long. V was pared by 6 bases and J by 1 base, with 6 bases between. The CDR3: CASSPWNTEAFF. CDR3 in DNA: TGTGCCAGCAGCCCATGGAACACTGAAGCTTTCTTT. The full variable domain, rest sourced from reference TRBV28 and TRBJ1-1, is DVKVTQSSRYLVKRTGEKVFLECVQDMDHENMFWYRQDPGLGLRLIYFSYDVKMKEKGDIPEGYSVSREKKERFSLILESASTNQTSMYLCASSPWNTEAFFGQGTRLTVV.

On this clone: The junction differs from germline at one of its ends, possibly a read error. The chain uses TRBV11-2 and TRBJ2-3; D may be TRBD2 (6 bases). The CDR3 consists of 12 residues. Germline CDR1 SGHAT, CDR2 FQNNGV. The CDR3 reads CASSLGVSTSMF. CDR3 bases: TGTGCCAGCAGCTTAGGAGTTTCGACTAGTATGTTT.

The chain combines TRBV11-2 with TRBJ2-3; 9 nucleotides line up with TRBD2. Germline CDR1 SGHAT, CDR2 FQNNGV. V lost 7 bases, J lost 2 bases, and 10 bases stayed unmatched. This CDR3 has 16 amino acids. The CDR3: CASTRPAGGITDTQYF. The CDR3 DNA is TGTGCCAGCACCCGCCCCGCGGGAGGGATCACAGATACGCAGTATTTT. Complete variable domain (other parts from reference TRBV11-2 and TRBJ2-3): EAGVAQSPRYKIIEKRQSVAFWCNPISGHATLYWYQQILGQGPKLLIQFQNNGVVDDSQLPKDRFSAERLKGVDSTLKIQPAKLEDSAVYLCASTRPAGGITDTQYFGPGTRLTVL.

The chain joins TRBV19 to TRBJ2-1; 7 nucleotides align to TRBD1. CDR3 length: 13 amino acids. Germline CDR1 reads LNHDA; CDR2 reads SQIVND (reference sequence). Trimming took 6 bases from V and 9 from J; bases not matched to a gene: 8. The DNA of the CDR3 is TGTGCCAGTAGCCCTACAGGGGCAGGTGAGCAGTTCTTC. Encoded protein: CASSPTGAGEQFF.

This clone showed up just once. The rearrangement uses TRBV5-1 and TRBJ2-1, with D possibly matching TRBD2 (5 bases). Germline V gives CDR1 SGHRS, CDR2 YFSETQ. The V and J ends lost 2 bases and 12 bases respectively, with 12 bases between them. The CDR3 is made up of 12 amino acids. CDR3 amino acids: CASSFGEMRQFF. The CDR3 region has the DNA TGCGCCAGCAGCTTCGGGGAGATGAGGCAGTTCTTC.

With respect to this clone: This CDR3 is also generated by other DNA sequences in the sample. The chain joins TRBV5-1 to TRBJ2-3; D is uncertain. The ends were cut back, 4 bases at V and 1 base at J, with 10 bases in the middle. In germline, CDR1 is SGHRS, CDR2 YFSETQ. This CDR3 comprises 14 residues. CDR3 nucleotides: TGCGCCAGCAGCCCGCAACTTGGCACAGATACGCAGTATTTT. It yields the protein CASSPQLGTDTQYF.

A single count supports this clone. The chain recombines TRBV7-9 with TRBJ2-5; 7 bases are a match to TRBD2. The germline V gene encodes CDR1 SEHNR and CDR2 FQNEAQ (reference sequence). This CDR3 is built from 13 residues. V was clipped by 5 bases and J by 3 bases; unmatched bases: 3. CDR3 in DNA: TGTGCCAGCAGCCGGGCGGGGGAAGAGACCCAGTACTTC. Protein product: CASSRAGEETQYF.

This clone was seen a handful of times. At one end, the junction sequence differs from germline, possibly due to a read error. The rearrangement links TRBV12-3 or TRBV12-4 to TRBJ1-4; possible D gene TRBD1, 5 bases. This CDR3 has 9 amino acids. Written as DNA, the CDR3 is TGTGCCCCCAAGCGGGACGGCAGGTTT. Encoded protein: CAPKRDGRF.

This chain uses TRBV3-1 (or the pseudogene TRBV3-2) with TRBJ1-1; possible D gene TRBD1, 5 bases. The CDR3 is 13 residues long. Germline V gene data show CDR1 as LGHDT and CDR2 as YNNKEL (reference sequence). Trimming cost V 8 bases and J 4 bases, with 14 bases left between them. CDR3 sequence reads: CASSLGRGTEAFF. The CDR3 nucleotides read TGTGCCAGCTCTCTTGGGAGGGGCACTGAAGCTTTCTTT.

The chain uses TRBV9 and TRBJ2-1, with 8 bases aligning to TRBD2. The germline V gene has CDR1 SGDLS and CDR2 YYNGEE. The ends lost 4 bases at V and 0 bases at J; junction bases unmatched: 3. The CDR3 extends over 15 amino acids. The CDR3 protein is CASSPGTSSYNEQFF. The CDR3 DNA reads TGTGCCAGCAGCCCCGGGACTAGCTCCTACAATGAGCAGTTCTTC.

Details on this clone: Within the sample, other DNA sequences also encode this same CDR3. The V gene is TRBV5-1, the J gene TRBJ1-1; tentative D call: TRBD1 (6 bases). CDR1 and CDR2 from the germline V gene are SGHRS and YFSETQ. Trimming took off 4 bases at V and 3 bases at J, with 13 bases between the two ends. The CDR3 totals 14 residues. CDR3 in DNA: TGCGCCAGCAGCGCACAGGGTTCGGACACTGAAGCTTTCTTT. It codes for CASSAQGSDTEAFF. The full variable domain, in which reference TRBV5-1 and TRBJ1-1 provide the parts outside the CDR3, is KAGVTQTPRYLIKTRGQQVTLSCSPISGHRSVSWYQQTPGQGLQFLFEYFSETQRNKGNFPGRFSGRQFSNSRSEMNVSTLELGDSALYLCASSAQGSDTEAFFGQGTRLTVV.

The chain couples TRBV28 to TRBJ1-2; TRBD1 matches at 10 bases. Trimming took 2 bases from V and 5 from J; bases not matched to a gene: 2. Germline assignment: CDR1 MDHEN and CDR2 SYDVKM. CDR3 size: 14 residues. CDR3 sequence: CASSLRQGAYGYTF. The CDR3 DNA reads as TGTGCCAGCAGTTTAAGACAGGGGGCTTATGGCTACACCTTC.

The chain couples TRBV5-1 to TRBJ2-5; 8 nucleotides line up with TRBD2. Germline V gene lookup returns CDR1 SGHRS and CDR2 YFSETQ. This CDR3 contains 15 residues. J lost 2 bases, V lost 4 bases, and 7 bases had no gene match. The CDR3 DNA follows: TGCGCCAGCAGCCCGGGACTAGGGGGGCAAGAGACCCAGTACTTC. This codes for CASSPGLGGQETQYF.